This entry lists 3 T cell receptor beta chains sequenced from one sample in a study of blood T cell repertoires in COVID-19. TCRdb's table, derived via immunoSEQ multiplex PCR, lists solely in-frame clones and lacks some. The table shows roughly 230,000 clones, with around 85% occurring only once. The sequenced sample consisted of peripheral blood. All receptors come from a woman in her sixties with active or convalescent COVID-19.

DNA of the CDR3: TGTGCCAGCAGGGAGGGTCCCTACGAGCAGTACTTC. Translation gives CASREGPYEQYF. This chain joins TRBV12-3 or TRBV12-4 and TRBJ2-7; possibly TRBD2 for D (6 bases). This CDR3 comprises 12 residues. The ends were cut back, 6 bases at V and 2 bases at J, with 8 bases in the middle.

This chain uses TRBV10-2 with TRBJ2-3; no clear D gene. Germline V gene lookup returns CDR1 WSHSY and CDR2 SAAADI. Trimming took 1 base from V and 0 from J, leaving 8 bases between them. This CDR3 contains 15 residues. The CDR3 sequence: CASSEFHSSTDTQYF. The CDR3 DNA follows: TGCGCCAGCAGTGAGTTTCACAGTAGCACAGATACGCAGTATTTT.

V is TRBV4-1 and J is TRBJ2-4, with 7 bases fitting TRBD1. The V gene end was trimmed by 0 bases and the J gene end by 9 bases; junction bases not matched to a gene: 8. CDR3 size: 15 residues. CDR1 is MGHRA, CDR2 YSYEKL, per germline. The DNA of the CDR3 is TGCGCCAGCAGCCAAGATCTGGCAGGGGGTCGCATTCAGTACTTC. Amino acid sequence: CASSQDLAGGRIQYF.